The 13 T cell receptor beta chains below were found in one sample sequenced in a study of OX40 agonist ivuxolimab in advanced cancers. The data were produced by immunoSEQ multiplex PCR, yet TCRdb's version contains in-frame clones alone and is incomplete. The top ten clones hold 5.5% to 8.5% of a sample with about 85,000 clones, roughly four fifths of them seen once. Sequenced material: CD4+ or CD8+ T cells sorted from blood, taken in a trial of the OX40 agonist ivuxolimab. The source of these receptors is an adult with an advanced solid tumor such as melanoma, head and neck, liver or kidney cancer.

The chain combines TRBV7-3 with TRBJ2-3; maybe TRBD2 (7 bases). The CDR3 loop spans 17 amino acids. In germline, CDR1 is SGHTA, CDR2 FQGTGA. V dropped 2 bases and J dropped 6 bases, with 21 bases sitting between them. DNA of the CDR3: TGTGCCAGCAGCTTAGAGGGGGGACTACCTAGTAGGGATACGCAGTATTTT. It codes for CASSLEGGLPSRDTQYF.

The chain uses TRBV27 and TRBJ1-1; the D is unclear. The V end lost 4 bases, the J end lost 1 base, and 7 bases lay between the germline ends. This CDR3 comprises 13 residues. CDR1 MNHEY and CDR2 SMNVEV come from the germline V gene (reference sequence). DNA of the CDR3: TGTGCCAGCAGTTGGGAAGCGAACACTGAAGCTTTCTTT. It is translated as CASSWEANTEAFF.

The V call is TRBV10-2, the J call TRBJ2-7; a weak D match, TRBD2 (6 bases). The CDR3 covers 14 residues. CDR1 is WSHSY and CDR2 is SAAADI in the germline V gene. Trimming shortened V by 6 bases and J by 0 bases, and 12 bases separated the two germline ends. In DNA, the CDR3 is TGCGCCAGCAGCGGGGGTACACCCTCCTACGAGCAGTACGTC. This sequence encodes CASSGGTPSYEQYV.

Here the CDR3 reads CASSPGTGDGYNEQFF. The CDR3 nucleotides read TGTGCCAGCAGCCCAGGGACAGGGGATGGATACAATGAGCAGTTCTTC. V is TRBV7-3 and J is TRBJ2-1, with 10 bases aligning to TRBD1. V was clipped by 5 bases and J by 4 bases; unmatched bases: 8. The CDR3 extends over 16 amino acids. Germline values: CDR1 SGHTA, CDR2 FQGTGA.

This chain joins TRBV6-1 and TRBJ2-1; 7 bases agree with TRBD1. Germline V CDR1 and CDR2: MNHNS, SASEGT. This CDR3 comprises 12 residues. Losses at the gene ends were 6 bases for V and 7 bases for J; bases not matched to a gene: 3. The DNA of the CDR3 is TGTGCCAGCAGAGACAGGGTGAATGAGCAGTTCTTC. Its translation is CASRDRVNEQFF.

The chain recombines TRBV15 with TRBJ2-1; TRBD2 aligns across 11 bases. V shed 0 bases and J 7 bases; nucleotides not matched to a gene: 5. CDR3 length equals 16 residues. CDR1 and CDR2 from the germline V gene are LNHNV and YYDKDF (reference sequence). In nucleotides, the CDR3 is TGTGCCACCAGCAGAGAAAAACTAGCGGGAGCGAATGAGCAGTTCTTC. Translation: CATSREKLAGANEQFF.

The CDR3 reads CASSARGDTDTQYF. DNA for the CDR3: TGTGCCAGCAGCGCGAGGGGGGACACAGATACGCAGTATTTT. The chain couples TRBV9 to TRBJ2-3, with D perhaps being TRBD1 or TRBD2 (6 bases each). Germline V CDR1 and CDR2: SGDLS, YYNGEE. Trimming left V 3 bases short and J 2 bases short, with 10 bases between. The CDR3 extends over 14 amino acids. Looking up the rest from reference TRBV9 and TRBJ2-3 gives the full variable domain: DSGVTQTPKHLITATGQRVTLRCSPRSGDLSVYWYQQSLDQGLQFLIQYYNGEERAKGNILERFSAQQFPDLHSELNLSSLELGDSALYFCASSARGDTDTQYFGPGTRLTVL.

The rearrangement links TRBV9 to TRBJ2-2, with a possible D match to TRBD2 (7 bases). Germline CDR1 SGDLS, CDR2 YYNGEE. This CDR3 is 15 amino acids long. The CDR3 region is CASGAGEANTGELFF. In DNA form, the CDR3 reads TGTGCTTCAGGGGCGGGAGAAGCGAACACCGGGGAGCTGTTTTTT.

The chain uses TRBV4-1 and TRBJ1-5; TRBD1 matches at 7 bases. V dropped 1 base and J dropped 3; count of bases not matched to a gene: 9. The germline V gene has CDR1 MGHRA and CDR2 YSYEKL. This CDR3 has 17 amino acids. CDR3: CASSQGPPRGANQPQHF. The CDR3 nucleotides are TGCGCCAGCAGCCAAGGACCCCCCAGGGGGGCCAATCAGCCCCAGCATTTT.

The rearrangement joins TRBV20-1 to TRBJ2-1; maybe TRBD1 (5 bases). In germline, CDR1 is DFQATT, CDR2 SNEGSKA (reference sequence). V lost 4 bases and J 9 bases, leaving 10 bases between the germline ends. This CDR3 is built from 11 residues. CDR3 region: CSAKQVLEQFF. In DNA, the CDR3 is TGCAGTGCTAAACAGGTACTTGAGCAGTTCTTC.

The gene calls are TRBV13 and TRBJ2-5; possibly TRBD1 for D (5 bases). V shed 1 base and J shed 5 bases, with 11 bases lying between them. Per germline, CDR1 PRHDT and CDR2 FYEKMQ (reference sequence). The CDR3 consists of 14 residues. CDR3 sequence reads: CASSLAGFSETQYF. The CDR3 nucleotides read TGTGCCAGCAGCTTAGCAGGGTTCAGCGAGACCCAGTACTTC.

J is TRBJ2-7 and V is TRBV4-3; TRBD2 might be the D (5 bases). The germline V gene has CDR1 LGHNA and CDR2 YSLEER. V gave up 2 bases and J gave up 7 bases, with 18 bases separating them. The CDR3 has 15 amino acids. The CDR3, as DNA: TGCGCCAGCAGCCAACACTACGGGGAGATGAGAGAGCAGTACTTC. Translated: CASSQHYGEMREQYF.

The CDR3 loop is CASSRTGPNTEQYF. CDR3 coding DNA: TGTGCCAGCAGCCGAACGGGACCCAACACCGAGCAGTACTTC. The rearrangement links TRBV11-3 to TRBJ2-7; D may correspond to TRBD1 or TRBD2 (5 bases each). Looked up from germline, CDR1 is SGHNT and CDR2 is YENEEA. Trimming pared 5 bases from V and 6 bases from J, leaving 17 bases between. The CDR3 has 14 amino acids.